In its sample, the clone carrying this TCR beta chain was seen a few times. Its specificity is unknown. This record belongs to a study of human T cells and chemical hapten exposure. The germline V gene has CDR1 DFQATT and CDR2 SNEGSKA (reference sequence). The CDR3 spans 13 residues. V was pared by 0 bases and J by 5 bases, with 9 bases between. General study points: Expanded TCRs made up significantly more big CDR3 similarity clusters than controls did. Having alopecia, donors may respond immunologically unlike healthy people.

TCRdb reprocessed the RACE reads via MiXCR and lists one record per CDR3 protein. The sample has 35,000 to 40,000 distinct CDR3 sequences, about 10% seen once. Sample time point: pre-sensitization, week 0. The treatment here: therapeutic diphenylcyclopropenone sensitization with weekly scalp DPC. The sample consisted of whole blood, taken in connection with sensitization to the hapten diphenylcyclopropenone (DPC). The TCR comes from a man aged 25 to 45 with alopecia areata. Some clones in this sample may be carry-over from other donors' samples. The chain joins TRBV20-1 to TRBJ2-3; no definite D call. The CDR3 sequence: CSARDLYRDTQYF. The CDR3 DNA is TGCAGTGCTAGAGATCTCTACCGAGATACGCAGTATTTT.